The 2 T cell receptor beta chains below all came from one sample that was sequenced in a study of Ad26.COV2.S vaccination and SARS-CoV-2 variants. Treatment indicated: around 19 received Ad26.COV2.S at low or high dose, single or two shots; about 5 received placebo; per-sample allocation not given. Collection of the samples took place on day 63 after the first injection of vaccine or placebo. Here immunoSEQ multiplex PCR was the method, and the copy in TCRdb shows in-frame clones only, minus some. The data show 380,000 or so clones, about 87% seen once. The sample here was peripheral blood, taken in a trial of Ad26.COV2.S vaccine versus placebo. The receptors here all came from a person aged 18-60 years who received the Ad26.COV2.S COVID-19 vaccine or a placebo.

V and J are TRBV19 and TRBJ2-5; 7 bases align to TRBD1. CDR3 length: 15 residues. Germline loops: CDR1 LNHDA, CDR2 SQIVND (reference sequence). The trim removed 5 bases at V and 1 base at J, leaving 7 bases unmatched. In DNA, the CDR3 is TGTGCCAGTAGTTCTCGGACAGGAGCCCAAGAGACCCAGTACTTC. As protein: CASSSRTGAQETQYF.

This rearrangement joins TRBV7-2 to TRBJ2-7, with 7 bases identical to TRBD2. The CDR3 extends over 15 amino acids. Germline CDR1 reads SGHTA; CDR2 reads FQGNSA. Trimming at V came to 4 bases and at J to 3 bases, leaving 9 bases not matched to a gene. The CDR3 DNA follows: TGTGCCAGCAGCTCTCCGGGGGAGCGGGGCTACGAGCAGTACTTC. Translating it yields CASSSPGERGYEQYF. The full variable domain, in which reference TRBV7-2 and TRBJ2-7 provide the parts outside the CDR3, is GAGVSQSPSNKVTEKGKDVELRCDPISGHTALYWYRQSLGQGLEFLIYFQGNSAPDKSGLPSDRFSAERTGGSVSTLTIQRTQQEDSAVYLCASSSPGERGYEQYFGPGTRLTVT.